What follows describes a single TCR beta chain. The source of the sample is a study of blood T cell repertoires in COVID-19. Whole-study context: Spain, Italy and the United States supplied samples that represented acute and convalescent COVID-19. In each case, the material was cDNA or gDNA derived from T cells, B-cell-depleted T cells, or PBMCs.

Original analysis: It was from reference gene primer amplification that nucleated cell counts were estimated. Profiling relied on immunoSEQ multiplex PCR, and the TCRdb table lists in-frame clones only, not all of them. The V and J calls and the clone size are those of that table, but D and trimming were determined from the DNA. The data show over 20,000 clones, 92% seen once. This TCR was recovered from a human donor in a cohort sampled during active COVID-19. The sequencing input was peripheral blood.

The DNA of the CDR3 is TGTGCCAGCACTCCACAGCCCAATAATTCACCCCTCCACTTT. Translation: CASTPQPNNSPLHF. This chain links TRBV2 with TRBJ1-6; unclear D gene. The CDR3 runs 14 residues. Per germline, CDR1 SNHLY and CDR2 FYNNEI. V was cut by 7 bases and J by 5 bases, with 12 bases left in between.